What follows are 7 T cell receptor beta chains derived from one specimen sequenced in a study of cytomegalovirus exposure and HLA in healthy donors. Amplification used 60 Vbeta primers and 13 Jbeta primers. Clones were read by immunoSEQ multiplex PCR, and TCRdb kept only the in-frame ones, dropping some. The sample lists around 150,000 clones; 80% to 85% were seen once. Sequenced material: PBMCs. The receptor source for this set is a young woman in good health and CMV-seronegative.

V gene TRBV19 combines with J gene TRBJ2-5; perhaps TRBD1 as D (5 bases). The CDR3 consists of 15 residues. In germline, CDR1 is LNHDA, CDR2 SQIVND (reference sequence). Deletions cut 1 base from V and 5 bases from J, with 14 bases between. As DNA, the CDR3 is TGTGCCAGTAGTATAGGTCACAGGCCTGGGGAGACCCAGTACTTC. It specifies CASSIGHRPGETQYF.

This clone was detected only a few times. This sequence joins TRBV5-8 and TRBJ2-2; tentative D call: TRBD2 (5 bases). Germline V gene lookup returns CDR1 SGHTS and CDR2 YDEGEE. The V gene lost 0 bases and the J gene lost 1 base, with 13 bases spanning the gap. The CDR3 covers 17 residues. The CDR3 DNA follows: TGTGCCAGCAGCTTGGATCGGGAATCGGGGAACACCGGGGAGCTGTTTTTT. Its translation is CASSLDRESGNTGELFF.

The chain recombines TRBV30 with TRBJ2-3, with 9 bases lining up with TRBD2. The CDR3 spans 16 residues. Germline CDR1 reads GTSNPN; CDR2 reads SVGIG (reference sequence). With 0 bases clipped from V and 2 bases from J, the junction kept 6 bases outside the gene matches. CDR3 sequence (DNA): TGTGCCTGGAGTGTGGGGGCGGGGGGGATCACAGATACGCAGTATTTT. Its protein product is CAWSVGAGGITDTQYF.

V gene TRBV6-1 combines with J gene TRBJ2-7; 10 positions match TRBD1. V lost 2 bases and J lost 2; bases outside the gene matches: 3. CDR3 size: 15 residues. Germline CDR1 MNHNS, CDR2 SASEGT. The DNA of the CDR3 is TGTGCCAGCAGTGAACAGGGGACAGGGGCCTACGAGCAGTACTTC. Protein sequence: CASSEQGTGAYEQYF.

This rearrangement joins TRBV5-6 to TRBJ2-3; tentative D call: TRBD1 (5 bases). CDR1 is SGHDT and CDR2 is YYEEEE in the germline V gene. The V and J ends lost 6 bases and 1 base respectively, with 21 bases between them. The CDR3 runs 17 residues. The CDR3 DNA reads as TGTGCCAGCACCTTTGGGGCAGGGATGGGTGGCACAGATACGCAGTATTTT. Translation gives CASTFGAGMGGTDTQYF.

The V gene is TRBV5-1, the J gene TRBJ1-1, with 9 bases matching TRBD1. The CDR3 is made up of 14 amino acids. Trimming removed 4 bases from V and 10 bases from J; junction bases left unmatched: 11. From germline, CDR1 is SGHRS and CDR2 YFSETQ. This chain's CDR3 is CASSDSGTGLIAFF. CDR3 in DNA: TGCGCCAGCAGCGACTCCGGGACAGGGCTTATAGCTTTCTTT.

The V and J genes are TRBV7-9 and TRBJ1-2, with 10 nucleotides matching TRBD1. With 4 bases clipped from V and 7 bases from J, the junction kept 12 bases outside the gene matches. Germline V CDR1 and CDR2: SEHNR, FQNEAQ (reference sequence). This CDR3 is 16 amino acids long. For the CDR3, the DNA is TGTGCCAGCAGCTCGTGGACAGGGGGGGGATCAGGTGGCTACACCTTC. This gives the protein CASSSWTGGGSGGYTF.